This TCR beta chain originates from a study of naive and memory T cell subsets (dated by TCRdb to the late 2010s). The study in broad terms: The figure summarizing the skin biopsy and whole blood samples listed about 10 blood donors, 7 tuberculin skin test biopsies and 3 saline control biopsies. Usually PCR2 was run as a SYBR Green qPCR and stopped at a set threshold, although low-input samples could use end-point PCR (roughly 6 cycles) instead. Skin biopsies were taken from tuberculin skin test sites or from saline-injected control sites and were processed for RNA extraction as described before. What the work shows at the level of the full study, not this receptor alone: The RNA-based method was acknowledged as potentially sensitive to TCR transcript changes with T cell activation and differentiation. The paper did not give details of skin biopsy collection and RNA processing, instead referencing earlier studies for those details. TCR sequences were reportedly recovered from both types of skin biopsy, with far more TCRs being found at tuberculin skin test sites. Higher TCR numbers at tuberculin skin test sites were interpreted as T cell infiltration of a delayed type IV hypersensitivity reaction.

The intended sense of this specimen's treatment or condition label: skin biopsy from PPD injection site in Mantoux-positive individual. A robust, sensitive protocol for the amplification, sequencing and analysis of TCRs was described in the study, in which 3' ligation of a UMI-containing oligonucleotide to TCR cDNA was used. Tuberculin skin test biopsies were obtained from sites injected with PPD in individuals who had a positive Mantoux test. Before reverse transcription, total RNA that had not been cell sorted was treated with RQ1 DNase, with a target input of roughly 1 to 1,100 ng. Libraries were prepared from skin biopsies and whole blood to test how robust the pipeline was in samples where T cells are a minority population. Looking up the germline V gene yields CDR1 SGDLS and CDR2 YYNGEE. Inclusive of the bounding cysteine and phenylalanine, the CDR3 is 15 residues long. The DNA shown is the 45-base CDR3, in frame from base 1. V trim: 1 base; J trim: 2 bases; unmatched bases: 5.

Only a few counts were recorded for this clonotype. Its cognate antigen has yet to be identified. No clone much larger than this one lies a single base away; base qualities are absent. Receptors were amplified or captured by UMI-ligation and nested PCR. The ligated cDNA was amplified in four rounds of PCR with nested alpha and beta constant region primers together with the SP2 primer. For the blood and skin samples, reverse transcription of TCR RNA was done with SuperScript IV along with alpha and beta constant region primers. An oligonucleotide carrying the Illumina SP2 primer and a UMI was ligated to the 3' end of the cDNA by means of T4 RNA ligase 1. To prevent hairpin formation, the 12-nucleotide UMI was made up of two random hexamers with an eight-base spacer between them. From the second PCR onward, the TCR alpha and beta chain libraries were handled separately, and dual indexing was used for multiplexing. After pooling, the indexed libraries were analyzed by capillary electrophoresis and sequenced on either an Illumina MiSeq or NextSeq. PhiX DNA at about 4.5-8% was spiked into libraries to increase base diversity and improve cluster recognition. Per the authors' processing: Demultiplexor took UMIs from read 2, joined the UMIs to the TCR sequence from read 1, and separated reads according to sample indices. V and J genes and V-J junctions were identified by Decombinator, and each TCR was assigned a five-part identifier that included V and J deletions. Collapsinator used UMIs to correct sequencing errors and PCR amplification heterogeneity, producing a UMI-based abundance for each TCR. CDR3Translator turned identifiers into nucleotide sequence, translated that sequence into amino acids, and pulled out CDR3 regions based on terminal motifs. After normalization to the amount of input RNA, the error-corrected alpha and beta TCR counts from blood and from skin were compared. TCRdb reprocessed the public reads (quality trimming at Q25 with fastp, clone calling with MiXCR) and kept in-frame beta chains. Every entry covers one CDR3 protein and lists the most common genes and DNA from its rows. TCRdb's processing, not the study's, gives the V and J calls here. The sample table records 20,000 to 25,000 distinct CDR3 sequences; roughly 5.5% of these occur just once. The ten largest account for around 6.5% of the sample.

The receptor was isolated from an adult in good health. The chain was built from TRBV9 and TRBJ2-7, and 8 junctional nucleotides match TRBD1. Material: skin, obtained from a tuberculin skin test site. The DNA sequence follows: TGTGCCAGCAGCGTATCCGGGACAGGACCCTACGAGCAGTACTTC. The encoded protein is CASSVSGTGPYEQYF.